This T cell receptor beta chain was observed in a study of shared T cell receptors in the human thymus. Using immunoSEQ multiplex PCR, the repertoire was profiled, and TCRdb retains in-frame clones only, with some absent. The data contain approximately 730,000 clones, 80% to 90% of them singletons. Only a few counts were recorded for this clone. J lost 5 bases, V lost 5 bases, and 9 bases had no gene match. Per the germline V gene, CDR1 is MDHEN and CDR2 is SYDVKM. This CDR3 has 16 residues. The data were also submitted as part of a second study, on human thymus T cells. That investigation notes: Donation was from healthy Finnish infants who were having corrective surgery that addressed congenital heart defects. Resections removed during corrective heart surgery provided the thymus tissue used. Apparent skewing of V and J gene usage characterized both thymic and blood repertoires.

The sample consisted of thymocytes. This sequence was found in a girl under three years old with a congenital heart defect. The rearrangement joins TRBV28 to TRBJ2-1, with 10 bases fitting TRBD2. In DNA, the CDR3 is TGTGCCAGCAGTCCTCTAGCGGGGGCGATCCACAATGAGCAGTTCTTC. Protein sequence: CASSPLAGAIHNEQFF.